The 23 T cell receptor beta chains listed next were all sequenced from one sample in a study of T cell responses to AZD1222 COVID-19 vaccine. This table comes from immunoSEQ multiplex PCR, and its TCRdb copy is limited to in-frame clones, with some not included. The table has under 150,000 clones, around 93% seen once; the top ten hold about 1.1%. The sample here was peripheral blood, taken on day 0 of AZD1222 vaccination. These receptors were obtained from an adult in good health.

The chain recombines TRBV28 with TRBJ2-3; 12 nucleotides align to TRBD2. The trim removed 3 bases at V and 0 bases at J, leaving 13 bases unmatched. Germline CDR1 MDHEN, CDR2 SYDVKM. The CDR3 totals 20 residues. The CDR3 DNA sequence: TGTGCCAGCAGTTTCGACCTTACTAGCGGGAGGCCAGCTAGCACAGATACGCAGTATTTT. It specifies CASSFDLTSGRPASTDTQYF. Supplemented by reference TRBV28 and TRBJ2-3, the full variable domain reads DVKVTQSSRYLVKRTGEKVFLECVQDMDHENMFWYRQDPGLGLRLIYFSYDVKMKEKGDIPEGYSVSREKKERFSLILESASTNQTSMYLCASSFDLTSGRPASTDTQYFGPGTRLTVL.

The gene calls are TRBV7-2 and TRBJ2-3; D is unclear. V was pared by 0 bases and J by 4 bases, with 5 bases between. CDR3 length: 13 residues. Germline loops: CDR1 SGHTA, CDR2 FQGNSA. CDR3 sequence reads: CASSLAGSDTQYF. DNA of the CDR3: TGTGCCAGCAGCTTAGCTGGGTCAGATACGCAGTATTTT.

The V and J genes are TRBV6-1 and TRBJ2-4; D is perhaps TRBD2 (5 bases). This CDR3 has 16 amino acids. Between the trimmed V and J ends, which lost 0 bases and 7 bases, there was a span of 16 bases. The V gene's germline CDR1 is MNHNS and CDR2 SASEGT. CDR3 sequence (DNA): TGTGCCAGCAGTGAAGCTGGAGCGGAGGTGGTGAACATTCAGTACTTC. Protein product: CASSEAGAEVVNIQYF.

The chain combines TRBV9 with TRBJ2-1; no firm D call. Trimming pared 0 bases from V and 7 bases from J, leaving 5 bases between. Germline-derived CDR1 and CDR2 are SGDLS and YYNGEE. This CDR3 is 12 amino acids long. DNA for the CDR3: TGTGCCAGCAGCGTAGCTTTGAATGAGCAGTTCTTC. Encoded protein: CASSVALNEQFF.

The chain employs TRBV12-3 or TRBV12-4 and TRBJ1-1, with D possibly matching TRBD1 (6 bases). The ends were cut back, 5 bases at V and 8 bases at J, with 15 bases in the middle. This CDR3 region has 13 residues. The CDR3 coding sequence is TGTGCCAGCAGTCCGGGGGGCAGGACCGAAGCTTTCTTT. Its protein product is CASSPGGRTEAFF.

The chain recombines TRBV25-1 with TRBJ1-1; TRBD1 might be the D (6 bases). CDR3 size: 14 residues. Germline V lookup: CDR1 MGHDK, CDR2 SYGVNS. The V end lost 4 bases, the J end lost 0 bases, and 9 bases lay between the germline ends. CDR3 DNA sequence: TGTGCCAGCAGTGGAACAGGGTTGAACACTGAAGCTTTCTTT. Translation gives CASSGTGLNTEAFF.

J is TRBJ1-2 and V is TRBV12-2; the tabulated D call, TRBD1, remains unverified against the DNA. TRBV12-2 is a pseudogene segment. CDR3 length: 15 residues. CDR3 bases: TGTGCACACCCCGGGACAGGGCGTAGGGCGGGCGGCTACACCTTC. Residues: CAHPGTGRRAGGYTF.

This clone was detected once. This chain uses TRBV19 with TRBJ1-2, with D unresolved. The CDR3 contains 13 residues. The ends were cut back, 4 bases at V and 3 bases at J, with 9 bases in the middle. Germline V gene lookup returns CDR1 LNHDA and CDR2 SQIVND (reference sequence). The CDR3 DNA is TGTGCCAGTAGTAACCCCAATTACTATGGCTACACCTTC. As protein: CASSNPNYYGYTF. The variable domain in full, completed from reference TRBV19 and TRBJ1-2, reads DGGITQSPKYLFRKEGQNVTLSCEQNLNHDAMYWYRQDPGQGLRLIYYSQIVNDFQKGDIAEGYSVSREKKESFPLTVTSAQKNPTAFYLCASSNPNYYGYTFGSGTRLTVV.

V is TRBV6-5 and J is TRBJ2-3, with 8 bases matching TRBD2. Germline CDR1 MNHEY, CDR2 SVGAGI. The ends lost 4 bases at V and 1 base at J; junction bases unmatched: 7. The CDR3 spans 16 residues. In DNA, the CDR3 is TGTGCCAGCAGTTCCGTCTTTAGCGGGGGCACAGATACGCAGTATTTT. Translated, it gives CASSSVFSGGTDTQYF.

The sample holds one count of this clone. The CDR3 region is CASSLAAGGNEQFF. For the CDR3, the DNA is TGCGCCAGCAGCTTGGCCGCAGGGGGCAATGAGCAGTTCTTC. This chain joins TRBV5-1 and TRBJ2-1, with TRBD1 identical over 7 bases. Germline V lookup: CDR1 SGHRS, CDR2 YFSETQ. The CDR3 is made up of 14 amino acids. J was trimmed by 6 bases and V by 0 bases; bases with no gene match: 3.

Written as DNA, the CDR3 is TGTGCCAGCAGCTTATTAGGGGGCTTGGGTGAGCAGTTCTTC. This translates into CASSLLGGLGEQFF. The V and J genes are TRBV7-9 and TRBJ2-1; 7 nucleotides agree with TRBD1. CDR1 and CDR2 from the germline V gene are SEHNR and FQNEAQ (reference sequence). The CDR3 length is 14 residues. With V trimmed by 2 bases and J by 9 bases, 7 bases remained unmatched.

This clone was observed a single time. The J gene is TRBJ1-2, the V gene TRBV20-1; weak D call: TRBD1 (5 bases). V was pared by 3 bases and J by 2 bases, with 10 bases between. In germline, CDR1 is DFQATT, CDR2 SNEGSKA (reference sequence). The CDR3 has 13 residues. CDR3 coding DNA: TGCAGTGCTAGTTTTTCAGGGAACTATGGCTACACCTTC. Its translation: CSASFSGNYGYTF.

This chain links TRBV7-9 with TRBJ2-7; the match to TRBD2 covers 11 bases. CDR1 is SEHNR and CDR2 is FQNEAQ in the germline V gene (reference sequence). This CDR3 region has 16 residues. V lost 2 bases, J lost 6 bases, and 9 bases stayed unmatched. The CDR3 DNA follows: TGTGCCAGCAGCTTATCACTAGCGGGAGCATCGGCCGAGCAGTACTTC. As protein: CASSLSLAGASAEQYF.

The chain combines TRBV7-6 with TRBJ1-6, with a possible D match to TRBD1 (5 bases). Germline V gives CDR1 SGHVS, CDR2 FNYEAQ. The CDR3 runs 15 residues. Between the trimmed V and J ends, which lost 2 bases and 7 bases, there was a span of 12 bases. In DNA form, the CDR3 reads TGTGCCAGCAGCTTAAAACAGGCTGGGAATTCACCCCTCCACTTT. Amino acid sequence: CASSLKQAGNSPLHF.

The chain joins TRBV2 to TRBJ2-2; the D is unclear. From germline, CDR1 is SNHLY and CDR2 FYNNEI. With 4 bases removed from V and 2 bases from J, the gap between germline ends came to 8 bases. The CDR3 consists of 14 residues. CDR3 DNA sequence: TGTGCCAGCAGTGTATTCTATAACACCGGGGAGCTGTTTTTT. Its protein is CASSVFYNTGELFF.

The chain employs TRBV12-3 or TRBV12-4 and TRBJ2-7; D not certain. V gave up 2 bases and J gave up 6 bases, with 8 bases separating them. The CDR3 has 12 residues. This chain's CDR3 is CASSLILTEQYF. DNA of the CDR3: TGTGCCAGCAGTTTAATCCTTACCGAGCAGTACTTC.

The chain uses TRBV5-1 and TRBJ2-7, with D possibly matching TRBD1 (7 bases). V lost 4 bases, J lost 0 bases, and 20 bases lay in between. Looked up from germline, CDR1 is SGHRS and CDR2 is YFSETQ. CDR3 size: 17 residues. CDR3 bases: TGCGCCAGCAGCCTAGCTTTCAGGGGGGCGGGCTCCTACGAGCAGTACTTC. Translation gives CASSLAFRGAGSYEQYF.

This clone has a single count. The CDR3 loop reads CSAHRGVAETQYF. CDR3 nucleotide sequence: TGCAGCGCCCACCGGGGGGTTGCAGAGACCCAGTACTTC. The rearrangement joins TRBV29-1 to TRBJ2-5; 7 bases agree with TRBD2. The germline gives CDR1 SQVTM, CDR2 ANQGSEA. The CDR3 covers 13 residues. V dropped 7 bases and J dropped 4; count of bases not matched to a gene: 9.

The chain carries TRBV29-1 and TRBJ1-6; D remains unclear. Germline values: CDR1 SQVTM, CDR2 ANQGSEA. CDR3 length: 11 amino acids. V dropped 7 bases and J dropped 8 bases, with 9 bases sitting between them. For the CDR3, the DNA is TGCAGCGCCGGCTTCGATTCACCCCTCCACTTT. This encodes CSAGFDSPLHF.

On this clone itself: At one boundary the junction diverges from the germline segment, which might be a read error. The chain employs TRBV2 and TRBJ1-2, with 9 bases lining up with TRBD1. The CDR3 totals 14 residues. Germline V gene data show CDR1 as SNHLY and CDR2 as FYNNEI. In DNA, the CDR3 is TGTGCCAGCAGGGAAGGGACAGGGTCGCATGGCTACACCTTC. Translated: CASREGTGSHGYTF.

CDR3 DNA sequence: TGTGCCAGCAGCCGAGGAGGGACTAGCGGGAGCACAGATACGCAGTATTTT. Translated, it gives CASSRGGTSGSTDTQYF. The genes are TRBV11-3 and TRBJ2-3; 12 bases agree with TRBD2. This CDR3 has 17 amino acids. The V segment lost 5 bases and the J segment 0 bases; nucleotides outside the gene matches: 6. The V gene's germline CDR1 is SGHNT and CDR2 YENEEA.

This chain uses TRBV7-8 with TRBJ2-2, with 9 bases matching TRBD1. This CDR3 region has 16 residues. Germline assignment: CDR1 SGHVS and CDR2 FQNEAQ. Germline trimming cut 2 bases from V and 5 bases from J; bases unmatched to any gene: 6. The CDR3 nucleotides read TGTGCCAGCAGCTTATCGGGACAGGGCAGAACCGGGGAGCTGTTTTTT. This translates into CASSLSGQGRTGELFF.

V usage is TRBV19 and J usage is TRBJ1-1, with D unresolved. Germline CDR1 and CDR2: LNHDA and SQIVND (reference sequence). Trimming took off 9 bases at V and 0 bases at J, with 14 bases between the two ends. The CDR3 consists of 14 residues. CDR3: CASGLGGLNTEAFF. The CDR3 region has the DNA TGTGCCAGCGGTCTCGGCGGACTGAACACTGAAGCTTTCTTT.